A selection of T cell receptor beta chains follows, all from one sample in a study of T cell repertoires in cytomegalovirus infection. Their antigens remain unidentified. TCRdb redid the calling of the reads with MiXCR, one entry per CDR3 protein. The top ten clones hold around 15% of a sample with about 900,000 distinct CDR3 sequences, about a third of them seen once. Sequencing was performed on cultured CD8+ T cells from PBMCs, taken from culture after CMV antigen stimulation. All receptors come from a human donor in good health (CMV status not recorded). Some clones in this sample may be carry-over from other donors' samples. Both conserved end residues are part of each CDR3. A D gene is named only where the DNA matches it firmly. The size field is filled for only some rows; it gives once, few, many or a size class.

CASSLVAGAPNTGELFF	TGTGCCAGTAGTTTAGTAGCGGGGGCGCCGAACACCGGGGAGCTGTTTTTT	TRBJ2-2	TRBD2	TRBV27	NA
CASRPSSVRTDTQYF	TGTGCCAGCAGACCGTCTAGCGTACGTACAGATACGCAGTATTTT	TRBJ2-3	NA	TRBV12-3/TRBV12-4	NA
CASSLLQGANTEAFF	TGTGCCAGCAGCTTATTACAGGGGGCGAACACTGAAGCTTTCTTT	TRBJ1-1	TRBD1	TRBV7-4	NA
CASSFLRTGEIAGNTIYF	TGTGCCAGCAGCTTCCTCCGGACAGGCGAAATCGCTGGAAACACCATATATTTT	TRBJ1-3	TRBD1	TRBV7-2	many
CASSSGGGGADTQYF	TGTGCCAGCAGCTCCGGGGGAGGGGGGGCCGATACGCAGTATTTT	TRBJ2-3	NA	TRBV7-2	many
CASSLDRGVTANEKLFF	TGTGCCAGCAGCTTGGACAGGGGGGTCACGGCTAATGAAAAACTGTTTTTT	TRBJ1-4	TRBD1	TRBV5-4	few
CSARSDWGQPQHF	TGCAGTGCCCGATCGGACTGGGGTCAGCCCCAGCATTTT	TRBJ1-5	NA	TRBV20-1	NA
CASSYYRDEQYF	TGCGCCAGCAGCTACTACAGGGACGAGCAGTACTTC	TRBJ2-7	NA	TRBV5-1	NA
CASSGRQGLTEAFF	TGTGCCAGTAGTGGGAGACAGGGATTGACTGAAGCTTTCTTT	TRBJ1-1	TRBD1	TRBV19	few
CASSSWTGDFRNTEAFF	TGTGCCAGCAGCTCGTGGACAGGGGATTTTCGGAACACTGAAGCTTTCTTT	TRBJ1-1	TRBD1	TRBV11-2	few
CASSLGQTNTDTQYF	TGTGCCAGCAGTTTAGGGCAGACCAACACAGATACGCAGTATTTT	TRBJ2-3	NA	TRBV28	few
CASSSSAEAFF	TGTGCCAGCAGTTCGAGCGCTGAAGCTTTCTTT	TRBJ1-1	NA	TRBV6-6	few
CSARKRQDYEQYF	TGCAGTGCTAGAAAGAGACAGGACTACGAGCAGTACTTC	TRBJ2-7	NA	TRBV20-1	once
CASSLDPSGGGNEQFF	TGTGCCAGCAGTTTAGACCCTAGCGGGGGCGGAAATGAGCAGTTCTTC	TRBJ2-1	TRBD2	TRBV13	NA
CASSSPDRVGNEQFF	TGTGCCAGCAGTTCCCCGGACAGGGTTGGGAATGAGCAGTTCTTC	TRBJ2-1	TRBD1	TRBV6-2/TRBV6-3	few
CASSAGDGTNEKLFF	TGTGCCAGCAGCGCAGGGGATGGGACTAATGAAAAACTGTTTTTT	TRBJ1-4	NA	TRBV12-3/TRBV12-4	few
CASSPGVHLANTGELFF	TGTGCCAGCAGCCCGGGGGTGCACCTCGCGAACACCGGGGAGCTGTTTTTT	TRBJ2-2	NA	TRBV7-6	few
CASSQDSSRGTTTNEKLFF	TGTGCCAGCAGCCAAGATAGTTCCCGAGGAACAACAACTAATGAAAAACTGTTTTTT	TRBJ1-4	NA	TRBV4-2	NA
CASSGGEKGGGSGTQYF	TGTGCCAGCAGTGGGGGCGAGAAGGGAGGAGGATCGGGGACCCAGTACTTC	TRBJ2-5	NA	TRBV2	NA
CASSEVSIYSGANVLTF	TGTGCCAGCAGTGAAGTCAGCATCTACTCTGGGGCCAACGTCCTGACTTTC	TRBJ2-6	NA	TRBV6-1	few
CASSLLTPSSNQPQHF	TGCGCCAGCAGCTTATTAACACCCTCCAGCAATCAGCCCCAGCATTTT	TRBJ1-5	NA	TRBV5-1	NA
CASSFPQGIYGYTF	TGTGCCAGCAGCTTCCCGCAGGGGATCTATGGCTACACCTTC	TRBJ1-2	NA	TRBV5-4	NA
CASSLFIRGQGVGNTIYF	TGTGCCAGCAGCTTATTCATCAGAGGACAGGGTGTTGGAAACACCATATATTTT	TRBJ1-3	TRBD1	TRBV7-9	many
CASSYSSGGFTDTQYF	TGTGCCAGCAGTTACTCTAGCGGGGGATTCACAGATACGCAGTATTTT	TRBJ2-3	TRBD2	TRBV6-6	once
CASSLAGRDNHGYGQYF	TGCGCCAGCAGCTTGGCCGGGAGGGACAACCATGGGTATGGGCAGTACTTC	TRBJ2-7	TRBD2	TRBV5-1	NA
CASSNELAGGPETQYF	TGTGCCAGCAGCAACGAATTAGCGGGGGGGCCGGAGACCCAGTACTTC	TRBJ2-5	TRBD2	TRBV13	NA
CASSVQGLAGSTDTQYF	TGTGCCAGCAGCGTGCAGGGACTAGCGGGCTCCACAGATACGCAGTATTTT	TRBJ2-3	TRBD2	TRBV9	NA
CASSHQEDTQYF	TGTGCCAGCAGCCATCAGGAAGATACGCAGTATTTT	TRBJ2-3	NA	TRBV5-5	NA
CASSLVMAFNLASDEQFF	TGTGCCAGCAGTTTAGTCATGGCCTTTAATCTAGCGAGCGATGAGCAGTTCTTC	TRBJ2-1	NA	TRBV12-3/TRBV12-4	NA
CASSLIAGGPGETQYF	TGTGCCAGCAGCTTAATAGCGGGGGGGCCCGGGGAGACCCAGTACTTC	TRBJ2-5	TRBD2	TRBV7-8	NA
CASSFTMDSPDGYTF	TGTGCCAGCAGTTTCACCATGGACAGCCCCGATGGCTACACCTTC	TRBJ1-2	NA	TRBV27	NA
CASSKGDPTNTGELFF	TGTGCCAGTAGCAAGGGGGACCCTACGAACACCGGGGAGCTGTTTTTT	TRBJ2-2	NA	TRBV19	few
CASSPIEGAEANYGYTF	TGTGCCAGTAGTCCGATCGAGGGGGCCGAAGCTAACTATGGCTACACCTTC	TRBJ1-2	TRBD1	TRBV19	once
CASSYRDRDETNTEAFF	TGTGCCAGCAGTTACCGGGACAGGGATGAGACGAACACTGAAGCTTTCTTT	TRBJ1-1	TRBD1	TRBV6-2/TRBV6-3	NA
CASSLGLGPEAFF	TGTGCCAGCAGCTTAGGCCTTGGGCCTGAAGCTTTCTTT	TRBJ1-1	NA	TRBV13	NA
CASSPRTGRPTDTQYF	TGTGCCAGCAGCCCCCGGACAGGTCGCCCCACAGATACGCAGTATTTT	TRBJ2-3	TRBD1	TRBV7-4	few
CASTIGYGSNQPQHF	TGTGCCAGCACCATAGGGTACGGAAGCAATCAGCCCCAGCATTTT	TRBJ1-5	NA	TRBV12-3/TRBV12-4	many
CASSPTGGGGTEAFF	TGTGCCAGCAGTCCCACAGGGGGAGGGGGCACTGAAGCTTTCTTT	TRBJ1-1	TRBD1	TRBV27	few
CASSYEQPTPGELFF	TGTGCCAGCAGTTATGAACAGCCAACTCCCGGGGAGCTGTTTTTT	TRBJ2-2	NA	TRBV6-2/TRBV6-3	few
CASSVEVPRDEQFF	TGTGCCAGCAGCGTAGAGGTTCCCCGAGATGAGCAGTTCTTC	TRBJ2-1	NA	TRBV9	NA
CASSEEAQYYEQYF	TGTGCCAGCAGTGAAGAGGCACAGTACTACGAGCAGTACTTC	TRBJ2-7	NA	TRBV6-1	NA
CSALELSSGNTIYF	TGCAGTGCTCTCGAGCTTAGCTCTGGAAACACCATATATTTT	TRBJ1-3	NA	TRBV20-1	NA
CASSLGPYNEQFF	TGTGCCAGCAGCTTAGGGCCGTACAATGAGCAGTTCTTC	TRBJ2-1	NA	TRBV12-3/TRBV12-4	many
CASSYGGLEQFF	TGTGCCAGCAGTTACGGAGGGCTTGAGCAGTTCTTC	TRBJ2-1	NA	TRBV6-2/TRBV6-3	NA
CSVETGGNEKLFF	TGCAGCGTTGAGACAGGGGGCAATGAAAAACTGTTTTTT	TRBJ1-4	TRBD1	TRBV29-1	NA
CASSLLQYGKLFF	TGTGCCAGCAGTTTACTACAGTACGGAAAACTGTTTTTT	TRBJ1-4	NA	TRBV12-3/TRBV12-4	NA
CASSQVAGGNQPQHF	TGCGCCAGCAGCCAAGTGGCAGGGGGGAATCAGCCCCAGCATTTT	TRBJ1-5	TRBD1	TRBV4-1	NA
CASSFGTTNQPQHF	TGTGCCAGCAGTTTCGGGACAACTAATCAGCCCCAGCATTTT	TRBJ1-5	NA	TRBV27	many
CANSIGGARYNEQFF	TGTGCCAATAGTATCGGGGGGGCGCGATACAATGAGCAGTTCTTC	TRBJ2-1	TRBD2	TRBV19	NA
CAISVGGPTKAFF	TGTGCCATCAGTGTTGGGGGGCCCACTAAAGCTTTCTTT	TRBJ1-1	NA	TRBV10-3	NA